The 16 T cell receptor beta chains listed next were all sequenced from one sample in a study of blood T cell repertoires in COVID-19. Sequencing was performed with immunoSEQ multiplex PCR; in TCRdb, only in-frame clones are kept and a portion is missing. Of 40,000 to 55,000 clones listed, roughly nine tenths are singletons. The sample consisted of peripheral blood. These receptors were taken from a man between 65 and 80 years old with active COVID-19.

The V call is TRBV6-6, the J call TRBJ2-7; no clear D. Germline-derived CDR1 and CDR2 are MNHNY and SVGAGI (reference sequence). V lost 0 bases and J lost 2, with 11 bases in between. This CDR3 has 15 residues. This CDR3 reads CASSYSMGRTYEQYF. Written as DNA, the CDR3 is TGTGCCAGCAGTTACTCGATGGGCCGAACCTACGAGCAGTACTTC.

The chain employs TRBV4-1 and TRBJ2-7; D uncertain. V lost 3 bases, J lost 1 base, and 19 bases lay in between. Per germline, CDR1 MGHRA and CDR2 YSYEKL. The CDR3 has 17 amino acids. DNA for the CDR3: TGCGCCAGCAGCCAGGTCAAAAGACATGATCGGTCCTACGAGCAGTACTTC. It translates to CASSQVKRHDRSYEQYF.

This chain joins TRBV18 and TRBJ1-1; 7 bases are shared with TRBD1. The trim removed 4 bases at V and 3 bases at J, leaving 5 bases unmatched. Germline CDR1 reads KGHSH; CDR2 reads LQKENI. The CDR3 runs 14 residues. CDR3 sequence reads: CASSRAGGHTEAFF. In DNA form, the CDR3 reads TGTGCCAGCTCACGAGCAGGGGGTCACACTGAAGCTTTCTTT. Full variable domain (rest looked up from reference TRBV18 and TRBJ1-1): NAGVMQNPRHLVRRRGQEARLRCSPMKGHSHVYWYRQLPEEGLKFMVYLQKENIIDESGMPKERFSAEFPKEGPSILRIQQVVRGDSAAYFCASSRAGGHTEAFFGQGTRLTVV.

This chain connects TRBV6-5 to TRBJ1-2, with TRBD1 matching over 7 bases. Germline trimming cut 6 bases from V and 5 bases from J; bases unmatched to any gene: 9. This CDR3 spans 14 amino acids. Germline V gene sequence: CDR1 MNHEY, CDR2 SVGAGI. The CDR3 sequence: CASRARQGPYGYTF. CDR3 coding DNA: TGTGCCAGCAGAGCCAGACAGGGTCCGTATGGCTACACCTTC.

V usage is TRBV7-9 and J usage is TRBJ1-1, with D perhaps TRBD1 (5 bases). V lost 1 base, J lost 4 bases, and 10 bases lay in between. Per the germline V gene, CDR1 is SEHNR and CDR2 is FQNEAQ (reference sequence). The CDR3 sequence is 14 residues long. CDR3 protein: CASSLEWRGTEAFF. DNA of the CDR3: TGTGCCAGCAGCTTAGAATGGAGGGGCACTGAAGCTTTCTTT. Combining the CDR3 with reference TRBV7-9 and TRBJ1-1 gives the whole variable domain DTGVSQNPRHKITKRGQNVTFRCDPISEHNRLYWYRQTLGQGPEFLTYFQNEAQLEKSRLLSDRFSAERPKGSFSTLEIQRTEQGDSAMYLCASSLEWRGTEAFFGQGTRLTVV.

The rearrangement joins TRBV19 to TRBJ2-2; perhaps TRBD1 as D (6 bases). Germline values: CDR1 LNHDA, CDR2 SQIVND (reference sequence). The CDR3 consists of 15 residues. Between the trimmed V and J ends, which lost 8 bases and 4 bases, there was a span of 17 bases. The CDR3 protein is CASLSTGHSTGELFF. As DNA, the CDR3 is TGTGCCAGTCTATCCACGGGACACAGCACCGGGGAGCTGTTTTTT.

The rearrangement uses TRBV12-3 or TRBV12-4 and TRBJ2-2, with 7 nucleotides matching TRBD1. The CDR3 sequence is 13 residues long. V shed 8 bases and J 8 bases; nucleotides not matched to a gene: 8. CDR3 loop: CASSLSGGGELFF. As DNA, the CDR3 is TGTGCCAGCTCCCTCTCAGGGGGAGGGGAGCTGTTTTTT.

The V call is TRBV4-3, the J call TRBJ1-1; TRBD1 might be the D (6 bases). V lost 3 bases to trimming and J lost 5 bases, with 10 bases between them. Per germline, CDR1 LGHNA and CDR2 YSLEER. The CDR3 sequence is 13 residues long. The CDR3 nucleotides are TGCGCCAGCAGCCAGAGAGGGGGAACTGAAGCTTTCTTT. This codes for CASSQRGGTEAFF.

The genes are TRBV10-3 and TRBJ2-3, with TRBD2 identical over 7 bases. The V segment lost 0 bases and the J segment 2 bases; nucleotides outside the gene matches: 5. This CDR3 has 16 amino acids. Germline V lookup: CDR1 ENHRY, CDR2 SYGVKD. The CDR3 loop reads CAISESQSGTTDTQYF. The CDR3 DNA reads TGTGCCATCAGTGAGTCGCAAAGCGGGACCACAGATACGCAGTATTTT.

The CDR3 region is CAISDSAYEQYF. DNA of the CDR3: TGTGCCATCAGTGACAGCGCCTACGAGCAGTACTTC. The chain has TRBV10-3 and TRBJ2-7; D remains ambiguous. Looked up from germline, CDR1 is ENHRY and CDR2 is SYGVKD. This CDR3 has 12 residues. V shed 3 bases and J shed 2 bases, with 5 bases lying between them.

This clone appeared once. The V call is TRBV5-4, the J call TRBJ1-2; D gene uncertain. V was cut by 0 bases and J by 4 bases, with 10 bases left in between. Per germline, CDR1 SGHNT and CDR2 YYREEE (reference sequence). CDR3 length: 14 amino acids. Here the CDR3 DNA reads TGTGCCAGCAGCTTGGTGAGGGAGGCCTATGGCTACACCTTC. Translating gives CASSLVREAYGYTF.

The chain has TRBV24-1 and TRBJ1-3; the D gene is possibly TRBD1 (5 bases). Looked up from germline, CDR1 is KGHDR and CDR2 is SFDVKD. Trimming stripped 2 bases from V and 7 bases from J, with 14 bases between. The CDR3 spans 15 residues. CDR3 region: CATSDSSTVGNTIYF. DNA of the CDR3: TGTGCCACCAGTGATTCATCGACAGTGGGTAACACCATATATTTT.

CDR3 loop: CASSLKGGINEQYF. CDR3 DNA: TGTGCCAGCAGCTTAAAAGGGGGCATCAACGAGCAGTACTTC. The rearrangement uses TRBV7-9 and TRBJ2-7; TRBD1 matches 7 bases. The ends lost 2 bases at V and 5 bases at J; junction bases unmatched: 6. The CDR3 length is 14 residues. The germline V gene has CDR1 SEHNR and CDR2 FQNEAQ (reference sequence). The full variable domain, completed using reference TRBV7-9 and TRBJ2-7, is DTGVSQNPRHKITKRGQNVTFRCDPISEHNRLYWYRQTLGQGPEFLTYFQNEAQLEKSRLLSDRFSAERPKGSFSTLEIQRTEQGDSAMYLCASSLKGGINEQYFGPGTRLTVT.

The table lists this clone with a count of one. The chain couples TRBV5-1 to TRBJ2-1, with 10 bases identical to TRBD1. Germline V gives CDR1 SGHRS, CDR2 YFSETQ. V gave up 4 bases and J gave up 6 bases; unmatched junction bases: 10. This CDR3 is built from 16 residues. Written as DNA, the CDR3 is TGCGCCAGCAGCCGACCGCGGGACAGGGGCACCAATGAGCAGTTCTTC. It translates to CASSRPRDRGTNEQFF.

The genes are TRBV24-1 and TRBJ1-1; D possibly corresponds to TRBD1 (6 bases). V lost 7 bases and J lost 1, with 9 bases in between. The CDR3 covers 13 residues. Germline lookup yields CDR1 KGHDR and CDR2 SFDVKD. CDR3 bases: TGTGCCACCAGGGGGGCCGAGAACACTGAAGCTTTCTTT. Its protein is CATRGAENTEAFF.

The CDR3 region is CASSQVGAGNTEAFF. Here the CDR3 DNA reads TGCGCCAGCAGCCAAGTAGGGGCAGGCAACACTGAAGCTTTCTTT. The chain joins TRBV4-3 to TRBJ1-1, with D perhaps matching TRBD1 (5 bases). Germline V gives CDR1 LGHNA, CDR2 YSLEER. The V and J ends lost 1 base and 2 bases respectively, with 11 bases between them. The CDR3 has 15 amino acids.